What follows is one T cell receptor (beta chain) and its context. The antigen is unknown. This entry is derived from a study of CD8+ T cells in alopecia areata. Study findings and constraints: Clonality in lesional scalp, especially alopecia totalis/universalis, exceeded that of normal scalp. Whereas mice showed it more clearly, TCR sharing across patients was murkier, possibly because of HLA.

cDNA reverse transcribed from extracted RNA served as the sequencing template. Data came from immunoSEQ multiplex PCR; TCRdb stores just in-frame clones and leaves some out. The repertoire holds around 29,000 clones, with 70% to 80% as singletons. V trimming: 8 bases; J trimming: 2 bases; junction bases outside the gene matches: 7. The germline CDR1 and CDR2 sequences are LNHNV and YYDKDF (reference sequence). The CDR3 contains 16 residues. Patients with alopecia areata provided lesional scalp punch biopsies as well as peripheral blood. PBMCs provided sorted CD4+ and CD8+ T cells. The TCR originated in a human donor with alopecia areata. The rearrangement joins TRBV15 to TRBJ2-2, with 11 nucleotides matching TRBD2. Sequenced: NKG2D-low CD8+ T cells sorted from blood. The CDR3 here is CATGLLAGGNTGELFF. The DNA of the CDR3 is TGTGCCACCGGGCTGCTAGCGGGGGGAAACACCGGGGAGCTGTTTTTT.